This T cell receptor (beta chain) was obtained from a study of OX40 agonist ivuxolimab in advanced cancers. Only in-frame clones appear in the TCRdb table, and some are missing; sequencing was by immunoSEQ multiplex PCR. The data contain about 46,000 clones, 88% of them singletons. The clonotype was recovered from an adult with an advanced solid tumor such as melanoma, head and neck, liver or kidney cancer. Material: CD4+ or CD8+ T cells sorted from blood, obtained in a trial of the OX40 agonist ivuxolimab.

The CDR3 nucleotides are TGTGCCAGCAGCAGGCGGGGGGGTCAGCCCCAGCATTTT. Translating gives CASSRRGGQPQHF. The rearrangement uses TRBV6-5 and TRBJ1-5; tentatively, D is TRBD1 (5 bases). Trimming left V 6 bases short and J 6 bases short, with 12 bases between. CDR1 and CDR2 from the germline V gene are MNHEY and SVGAGI. The CDR3 consists of 13 residues.